The 31 T cell receptor beta chains listed next were all sequenced from one sample in a study of T cells after posttransplantation cyclophosphamide. Control samples came 1 year after myeloablative marrow transplants with methotrexate plus calcineurin inhibitor. Sequencing used immunoSEQ multiplex PCR; TCRdb keeps in-frame clones, though not all of them. The table lists 4,000 to 6,000 clones, over 70% of them singletons, with around 53% in the top ten. The sequencing used PBMCs, collected roughly 320 days after allogeneic stem cell transplant with calcineurin inhibitor and methotrexate. The receptors originated from a female patient aged 50 to 60 who received an allogeneic stem cell transplant from an unrelated donor, was CMV-positive, and had acute and chronic GVHD. Part of the T cells may come from the graft donor.

V usage is TRBV10-3 and J usage is TRBJ1-1; 8 nucleotides line up with TRBD1. Germline lookup yields CDR1 ENHRY and CDR2 SYGVKD. This CDR3 is 13 amino acids long. With V trimmed by 10 bases and J by 11 bases, 15 bases remained unmatched. CDR3 protein: CATSATGGTFAFF. CDR3 coding DNA: TGTGCCACCTCGGCTACAGGGGGGACGTTCGCTTTCTTT.

The CDR3 bases are TGCGCCAGTTCCGGGACAGGCAACTACGAGCAGTACTTC. Protein: CASSGTGNYEQYF. The chain joins TRBV5-1 to TRBJ2-5; 8 positions agree with TRBD1. The J call may be mistaken, given a closer DNA end match to TRBJ2-7. The CDR3 has 13 residues. CDR1 and CDR2 from the germline V gene are SGHRS and YFSETQ.

The chain carries TRBV28 and TRBJ1-2; a possible D gene is TRBD1 (6 bases). The germline V gene encodes CDR1 MDHEN and CDR2 SYDVKM. The V and J ends lost 6 bases and 3 bases respectively, with 11 bases between them. This CDR3 comprises 13 residues. CDR3 in amino acids: CASSLQGDYGYTF. For the CDR3, the DNA is TGTGCCAGCAGCCTACAGGGAGACTATGGCTACACCTTC.

The chain joins TRBV4-1 to TRBJ1-1, with D possibly matching TRBD1 (5 bases). Deletions cut 3 bases from V and 0 bases from J, with 8 bases between. CDR1 MGHRA and CDR2 YSYEKL come from the germline V gene. The CDR3 loop spans 14 amino acids. CDR3 loop: CASSHGGMNTEAFF. In nucleotides, the CDR3 is TGCGCCAGCAGCCATGGGGGGATGAACACTGAAGCTTTCTTT.

Remarks on this clone: At one end, the junction sequence differs from germline, possibly due to a read error. CDR3 protein: CASINLGGFEQFF. CDR3 sequence (DNA): TGTGCCAGCATCAATTTGGGGGGTTTTGAGCAGTTCTTC. The V and J genes are TRBV5-1 and TRBJ2-1; maybe TRBD2 (6 bases). CDR1 and CDR2 (germline): SGHRS, YFSETQ. The CDR3 length is 13 residues.

The chain links TRBV6-5 to TRBJ2-3, with 11 bases that match TRBD1. With V trimmed by 4 bases and J by 8 bases, 8 bases remained unmatched. Per the germline V gene, CDR1 is MNHEY and CDR2 is SVGAGI. CDR3 length: 15 amino acids. CDR3: CASSLRTGGSVTQYF. In DNA, the CDR3 is TGTGCCAGCAGTTTAAGGACAGGGGGCTCGGTTACGCAGTATTTT.

The rearrangement uses TRBV30 and TRBJ2-3; 8 positions match TRBD2. The germline V gene has CDR1 GTSNPN and CDR2 SVGIG (reference sequence). The J segment lost 3 bases and the V segment lost 5 bases, leaving 7 bases of the junction unmatched. The CDR3 spans 14 residues. DNA of the CDR3: TGTGCCTGGGACATTGCGGGGGGTACAGATACGCAGTATTTT. Its translation is CAWDIAGGTDTQYF.

This clone was detected a few times. The chain is built from TRBV5-1 and TRBJ1-2; 9 bases are a match to TRBD1. The CDR3 covers 14 residues. Germline V gene sequence: CDR1 SGHRS, CDR2 YFSETQ. V shed 5 bases, J shed 6 bases, and the junction held 8 bases outside the gene matches. The chain's CDR3 is CASRLQGAGDGYTF. The DNA of the CDR3 is TGCGCCAGCAGGTTACAGGGGGCTGGCGATGGCTACACCTTC.

The rearrangement uses TRBV19 and TRBJ2-2; 14 bases map to TRBD2. The length of the CDR3 is 17 residues. In germline, CDR1 is LNHDA, CDR2 SQIVND (reference sequence). Trimming removed 3 bases from V and 5 bases from J; junction bases left unmatched: 5. The CDR3 loop is CASSIRLAGGWTGELFF. Written as DNA, the CDR3 is TGTGCCAGTAGTATCCGACTAGCGGGGGGGTGGACCGGGGAGCTGTTTTTT.

The V and J genes are TRBV15 and TRBJ2-5; 7 positions agree with TRBD1. Germline assignment: CDR1 LNHNV and CDR2 YYDKDF (reference sequence). This CDR3 has 15 residues. J was trimmed by 0 bases and V by 2 bases; bases with no gene match: 3. CDR3 in amino acids: CATSRPGGNQETQYF. DNA of the CDR3: TGTGCCACCAGCAGACCAGGGGGAAACCAAGAGACCCAGTACTTC.

This CDR3 is CASGGGTGTTGELFF. The CDR3 nucleotides read TGTGCCAGCGGCGGCGGGACAGGGACCACCGGGGAGCTGTTTTTT. The gene calls are TRBV7-6 and TRBJ2-2; 9 nucleotides match TRBD1. The ends lost 8 bases at V and 4 bases at J; junction bases unmatched: 8. Looked up from germline, CDR1 is SGHVS and CDR2 is FNYEAQ. The CDR3 runs to 15 residues.

The genes are TRBV28 and TRBJ1-1; D ambiguous. This CDR3 contains 12 residues. Trimming cost V 5 bases and J 0 bases, with 4 bases left between them. Germline values: CDR1 MDHEN, CDR2 SYDVKM. The CDR3 DNA sequence: TGTGCCAGCAGTCTAGTGAACACTGAAGCTTTCTTT. Translating gives CASSLVNTEAFF.

The rearrangement joins TRBV28 to TRBJ1-2; TRBD1 matches at 9 bases. V lost 4 bases, J lost 0 bases, and 9 bases stayed unmatched. The CDR3 is made up of 17 amino acids. CDR1 and CDR2 from the germline V gene are MDHEN and SYDVKM. In DNA, the CDR3 is TGTGCCAGCAGTTCAACCGGGACAGGGCATTCTAACTATGGCTACACCTTC. Amino acids: CASSSTGTGHSNYGYTF.

The V call is TRBV7-3, the J call TRBJ2-1, with 13 bases lining up with TRBD2. This CDR3 is built from 15 residues. V gave up 4 bases and J gave up 8 bases; unmatched junction bases: 5. The V gene's germline CDR1 is SGHTA and CDR2 FQGTGA. In nucleotides, the CDR3 is TGTGCCAGCAGCTCGGGGACTAGCGGGGCCGATGAGCAGTTCTTC. This translates into CASSSGTSGADEQFF.

This clone was picked up many times. The rearrangement links TRBV5-6 to TRBJ1-2; TRBD1 matches 7 bases. Trimming cost V 3 bases and J 1 base; bases outside gene matches: 0. The CDR3 contains 13 residues. Germline V gives CDR1 SGHDT, CDR2 YYEEEE. The CDR3 sequence is CASSYRGNYGYTF. In DNA form, the CDR3 reads TGTGCCAGCAGCTACAGGGGTAACTATGGCTACACCTTC.

This chain joins TRBV9 and TRBJ2-2; 8 bases agree with TRBD2. CDR1 is SGDLS, CDR2 YYNGEE, per germline. This CDR3 has 18 amino acids. V lost 3 bases to trimming and J lost 6 bases; unmatched junction nucleotides: 16. DNA of the CDR3: TGTGCCAGCAGCGCACCAGTCTCCGGGGGGGCGGGTCCCGGGGAGCTGTTTTTT. As protein: CASSAPVSGGAGPGELFF.

CDR3 amino acids: CATKPPGGIPTGEQFF. The CDR3 nucleotides are TGTGCCACAAAACCTCCAGGGGGGATCCCCACAGGGGAGCAGTTCTTC. The V call is TRBV5-4, the J call TRBJ2-1; possible D gene TRBD1, 7 bases. With 9 bases removed from V and 10 bases from J, the gap between germline ends came to 29 bases. The CDR3 has 16 amino acids. From germline, CDR1 is SGHNT and CDR2 YYREEE (reference sequence).

This clone was recorded once. The V gene is TRBV6-1, the J gene TRBJ1-1, with D possibly matching TRBD1 (6 bases). Trimming removed 2 bases from V and 1 base from J, with 14 bases in between. There are 16 residues in the CDR3. Germline V CDR1 and CDR2: MNHNS, SASEGT. This CDR3 reads CASSERSAGANTEAFF. In DNA, the CDR3 is TGTGCCAGCAGTGAAAGGTCGGCAGGGGCGAACACTGAAGCTTTCTTT.

The V and J genes are TRBV6-5 and TRBJ1-4; D is unresolved. Trimming left V 2 bases short and J 3 bases short, with 10 bases between. CDR3 length equals 15 residues. Germline-derived CDR1 and CDR2 are MNHEY and SVGAGI. The CDR3 DNA reads as TGTGCCAGCAGTTACGCTGGGCGCGCTAATGAAAAACTGTTTTTT. This codes for CASSYAGRANEKLFF.

The genes are TRBV7-2 and TRBJ1-1; D perhaps matches TRBD1 (6 bases). The germline CDR1 and CDR2 sequences are SGHTA and FQGNSA. Between the trimmed V and J ends, which lost 2 bases and 5 bases, there was a span of 12 bases. This CDR3 has 14 amino acids. CDR3 loop: CASSLSGGHTEAFF. Here the CDR3 DNA reads TGTGCCAGCAGCTTAAGCGGGGGGCATACTGAAGCTTTCTTT.

J is TRBJ1-2 and V is TRBV6-5, with D possibly being TRBD1 (5 bases). Germline V lookup: CDR1 MNHEY, CDR2 SVGAGI. This CDR3 is 12 amino acids long. V gave up 5 bases and J gave up 4 bases, with 8 bases separating them. Here the CDR3 DNA reads TGTGCCAGCAGTCGCGACAGCTATGGCTACACCTTC. Translating it yields CASSRDSYGYTF.

This clone was found a few times. This chain connects TRBV6-5 to TRBJ1-4; maybe TRBD1 (5 bases). This CDR3 contains 15 residues. Trimming shortened V by 5 bases and J by 7 bases, and 17 bases separated the two germline ends. Germline values: CDR1 MNHEY, CDR2 SVGAGI. The CDR3 DNA follows: TGTGCCAGCAGTAGAGACAGCCCTCCAAGTGAAAAACTGTTTTTT. This codes for CASSRDSPPSEKLFF.

This chain uses TRBV6-4 with TRBJ2-6, with D possibly being TRBD2 (5 bases). V was trimmed by 2 bases and J by 4 bases, leaving 6 bases between them. CDR3 size: 14 residues. Germline CDR1 and CDR2: MRHNA and SNTAGT. CDR3 nucleotide sequence: TGTGCCAGCAGTGACACGGGGGGGGCCAACGTCCTGACTTTC. Translation gives CASSDTGGANVLTF.

This sequence joins TRBV2 and TRBJ1-6, with D unresolved. Trimming stripped 6 bases from V and 7 bases from J, with 10 bases between. CDR1 is SNHLY, CDR2 FYNNEI, per germline. This CDR3 spans 13 amino acids. CDR3 protein: CASRVDSNSPLHF. The CDR3 DNA follows: TGTGCCAGCAGGGTTGACTCGAATTCACCCCTCCACTTT.

V is TRBV29-1 and J is TRBJ2-5; tentatively, D is TRBD2 (5 bases). Germline V gene sequence: CDR1 SQVTM, CDR2 ANQGSEA. With 3 bases removed from V and 1 base from J, the gap between germline ends came to 9 bases. The CDR3 is made up of 13 amino acids. CDR3 in amino acids: CSVDEGSQETQYF. Here the CDR3 DNA reads TGCAGCGTTGATGAGGGTTCCCAAGAGACCCAGTACTTC.

This chain connects TRBV30 to TRBJ2-7; 12 bases are shared with TRBD2. CDR3 length: 19 residues. V trimming: 0 bases; J trimming: 7 bases; junction bases outside the gene matches: 19. CDR1 GTSNPN and CDR2 SVGIG come from the germline V gene (reference sequence). The CDR3 spells CAWSVSSRISSGGAEEQYF. For the CDR3, the DNA is TGTGCCTGGAGTGTAAGCTCCCGCATCTCTAGCGGGGGGGCAGAAGAGCAGTACTTC.

This chain joins TRBV2 and TRBJ1-1; 7 nucleotides line up with TRBD1. The CDR3 runs 13 residues. Germline loops: CDR1 SNHLY, CDR2 FYNNEI. V dropped 4 bases and J dropped 4; count of bases not matched to a gene: 3. CDR3 region: CASSGQGRTEAFF. CDR3 bases: TGTGCCAGCAGTGGACAGGGACGCACTGAAGCTTTCTTT.

The chain joins TRBV19 to TRBJ1-2; D is unclear. CDR3 length: 15 amino acids. Trimming left V 1 base short and J 6 bases short, with 15 bases between. Germline V gene lookup returns CDR1 LNHDA and CDR2 SQIVND (reference sequence). CDR3 in DNA: TGTGCCAGTAGTATAGTCCCCGGACTGTACGATGGCTACACCTTC. Protein sequence: CASSIVPGLYDGYTF.

The V and J genes are TRBV5-1 and TRBJ2-7; 11 bases agree with TRBD2. Trimming cost V 2 bases and J 0 bases; bases outside gene matches: 4. In germline, CDR1 is SGHRS, CDR2 YFSETQ. This CDR3 region has 16 residues. CDR3: CASSFTSGGASYEQYF. CDR3 sequence (DNA): TGCGCCAGCAGCTTTACTAGCGGGGGCGCCTCCTACGAGCAGTACTTC.

This chain uses TRBV10-1 with TRBJ2-7; TRBD2 matches 13 bases. Germline CDR1 is WNHNN and CDR2 is SYGVQD (reference sequence). The V and J ends lost 0 bases and 6 bases, in that order; junction bases with no gene match: 8. This CDR3 spans 17 amino acids. CDR3 nucleotides: TGCGCCAGCAGTGAGTCAACTAGCGGGAGGGCCTCGTCCGAGCAGTACTTC. Amino acids: CASSESTSGRASSEQYF.

The sample holds one count of this clone. The V and J genes are TRBV6-5 and TRBJ1-5; D is uncertain. Trimming took off 2 bases at V and 3 bases at J, with 5 bases between the two ends. CDR3 length equals 13 residues. Looked up from germline, CDR1 is MNHEY and CDR2 is SVGAGI. The CDR3 reads CASSYVINQPQHF. CDR3 DNA: TGTGCCAGCAGTTACGTTATCAATCAGCCCCAGCATTTT.